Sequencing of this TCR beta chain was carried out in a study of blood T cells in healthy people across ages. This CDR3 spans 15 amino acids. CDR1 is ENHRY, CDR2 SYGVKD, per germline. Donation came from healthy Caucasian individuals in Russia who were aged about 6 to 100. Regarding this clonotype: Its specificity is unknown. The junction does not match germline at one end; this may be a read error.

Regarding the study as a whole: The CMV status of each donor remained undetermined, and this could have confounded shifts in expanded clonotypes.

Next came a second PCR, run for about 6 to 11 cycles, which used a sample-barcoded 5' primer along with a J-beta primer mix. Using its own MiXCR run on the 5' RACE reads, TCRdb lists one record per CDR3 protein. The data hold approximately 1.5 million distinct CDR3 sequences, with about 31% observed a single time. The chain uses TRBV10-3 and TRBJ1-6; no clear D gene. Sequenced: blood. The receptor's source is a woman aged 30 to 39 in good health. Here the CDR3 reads CAISESGQTGSPRHF. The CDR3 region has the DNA TGTGCCATCAGTGAGTCCGGCCAGACGGGTTCACCCCGCCACTTT.